Below, 14 T cell receptor beta chains from the same sample are listed, as sequenced in a study of T-cell reconstitution after alpha-beta-depleted transplantation in children. Preparation of the TCRbeta library involved a method that used unique molecular identifiers. MiXCR, run by TCRdb on the PCR reads, gives a single entry per CDR3 protein. The sample yields approximately 1,000,000 distinct CDR3 sequences, 25% to 30% seen once. The sample here was PBMCs, mostly from graft donor cells, taken 360 days after TCRalphabeta/CD19-depleted stem cell transplant. The source is a boy under two years old who had a stem cell transplant for SCID, so the T cells may come from the graft donor.

A few counts support this clonotype. This chain uses TRBV13 with TRBJ2-7; D is unresolved. This CDR3 comprises 12 residues. CDR1 and CDR2 (germline): PRHDT, FYEKMQ (reference sequence). With 2 bases removed from V and 4 bases from J, the gap between germline ends came to 6 bases. The CDR3 loop reads CASSLFEYEQYF. For the CDR3, the DNA is TGTGCCAGCAGCTTATTTGAGTACGAGCAGTACTTC.

This chain connects TRBV20-1 to TRBJ2-1; TRBD2 aligns across 9 bases. V was pared by 5 bases and J by 7 bases, with 18 bases of the junction left unmatched. Germline V gene sequence: CDR1 DFQATT, CDR2 SNEGSKA (reference sequence). The CDR3 is 17 amino acids. CDR3 amino acids: CSAPRGFGRGGQNEQFF. CDR3 nucleotide sequence: TGCAGTGCTCCGCGGGGGTTCGGGCGGGGGGGCCAGAATGAGCAGTTCTTC.

The rearrangement links TRBV7-9 to TRBJ2-5, with TRBD2 as a possible D gene (6 bases). The CDR3 consists of 16 residues. Germline V gene sequence: CDR1 SEHNR, CDR2 FQNEAQ (reference sequence). V lost 5 bases and J lost 0, with 16 bases in between. CDR3 residues: CASSRAPGAYQETQYF. CDR3 sequence (DNA): TGTGCCAGCAGCAGAGCCCCGGGAGCGTACCAAGAGACCCAGTACTTC.

V usage is TRBV5-1 and J usage is TRBJ2-4, with TRBD2 identical over 13 bases. The germline V gene has CDR1 SGHRS and CDR2 YFSETQ. This CDR3 has 19 amino acids. Trimming at V came to 4 bases and at J to 0 bases, leaving 10 bases not matched to a gene. In DNA, the CDR3 is TGCGCCAGCAGCCCTCCAACTAGCGGGGGGGCGGTAGCCAAAAACATTCAGTACTTC. Encoded protein: CASSPPTSGGAVAKNIQYF. Complete variable domain (other parts from reference TRBV5-1 and TRBJ2-4): KAGVTQTPRYLIKTRGQQVTLSCSPISGHRSVSWYQQTPGQGLQFLFEYFSETQRNKGNFPGRFSGRQFSNSRSEMNVSTLELGDSALYLCASSPPTSGGAVAKNIQYFGAGTRLSVL.

This clonotype was detected only a few times. V is TRBV24-1 and J is TRBJ2-2, with 10 bases identical to TRBD1. This CDR3 has 18 residues. Germline V lookup: CDR1 KGHDR, CDR2 SFDVKD. Trimming at V came to 3 bases and at J to 2 bases, leaving 8 bases not matched to a gene. The CDR3 spells CATSDTPGQGYNTGELFF. The CDR3 DNA is TGTGCCACCAGTGATACACCGGGACAGGGGTATAACACCGGGGAGCTGTTTTTT.

This clonotype came up a few times. The chain combines TRBV29-1 with TRBJ2-7; D is ambiguous. V lost 2 bases to trimming and J lost 2 bases, with 10 bases between them. CDR3 length: 13 amino acids. The germline CDR1 and CDR2 sequences are SQVTM and ANQGSEA. The CDR3 coding sequence is TGCAGCGTTGAAAGAGCCGGAACCTACGAGCAGTACTTC. Protein: CSVERAGTYEQYF.

This clonotype was counted between two and nine times. The chain joins TRBV4-3 to TRBJ1-1; D gene ambiguous. V was pared by 0 bases and J by 9 bases, with 8 bases between. Germline V CDR1 and CDR2: LGHNA, YSLEER. CDR3 length: 12 residues. CDR3 residues: CASSQDPGKAFF. In DNA form, the CDR3 reads TGCGCCAGCAGCCAAGATCCGGGGAAAGCTTTCTTT.

V is TRBV20-1 and J is TRBJ2-1; 8 bases map to TRBD2. CDR3 size: 14 residues. Germline-derived CDR1 and CDR2 are DFQATT and SNEGSKA (reference sequence). J was trimmed by 7 bases and V by 0 bases; bases with no gene match: 5. CDR3 DNA: TGCAGTGCTAGAGACGGGACTAGAGTTAATGAGCAGTTCTTC. Its protein is CSARDGTRVNEQFF.

This clonotype was counted between two and nine times. V and J are TRBV7-9 and TRBJ1-4; D uncertain. The germline V gene encodes CDR1 SEHNR and CDR2 FQNEAQ (reference sequence). V was shortened by 1 base and J by 0 bases, with 6 bases between the two germline ends. The CDR3 contains 15 residues. The CDR3 coding sequence is TGTGCCAGCAGCTTAGATGGGGCAACTAATGAAAAACTGTTTTTT. Translated, it gives CASSLDGATNEKLFF.

The table lists this clonotype with many counts. In DNA form, the CDR3 reads TGTGCCACCAGGACAGGTGGTTGGAATGAGCAGTTCTTC. It is translated as CATRTGGWNEQFF. V and J are TRBV27 and TRBJ2-1; TRBD1 agrees at 7 bases. V was pared by 10 bases and J by 7 bases, with 10 bases of the junction left unmatched. CDR3 length equals 13 residues. The V gene's germline CDR1 is MNHEY and CDR2 SMNVEV (reference sequence).

This clonotype was counted between two and nine times. The DNA of the CDR3 is TGCGCCAGCAGCCCCAATTCAGGGGGCAGAGGCAATGAGCAGTTCTTC. Translating gives CASSPNSGGRGNEQFF. The chain joins TRBV5-1 to TRBJ2-1, with 8 bases that match TRBD1. The CDR3 length is 16 residues. J was trimmed by 6 bases and V by 4 bases; bases with no gene match: 12. Germline assignment: CDR1 SGHRS and CDR2 YFSETQ. The complete variable domain, with remaining parts taken from reference TRBV5-1 and TRBJ2-1, reads KAGVTQTPRYLIKTRGQQVTLSCSPISGHRSVSWYQQTPGQGLQFLFEYFSETQRNKGNFPGRFSGRQFSNSRSEMNVSTLELGDSALYLCASSPNSGGRGNEQFFGPGTRLTVL.

The rearrangement joins TRBV20-1 to TRBJ2-5; TRBD2 matches 7 bases. This CDR3 comprises 12 residues. The ends lost 4 bases at V and 3 bases at J; junction bases unmatched: 2. The germline V gene has CDR1 DFQATT and CDR2 SNEGSKA (reference sequence). The CDR3 reads CSAKGLKETQYF. Written as DNA, the CDR3 is TGCAGTGCTAAGGGACTAAAAGAGACCCAGTACTTC.

The chain employs TRBV6-1 and TRBJ1-5; 7 nucleotides agree with TRBD1. Per germline, CDR1 MNHNS and CDR2 SASEGT. The CDR3 totals 15 residues. Unmatched junction bases numbered 9, after V lost 7 bases and J lost 3 bases. CDR3 sequence reads: CASTTDRSLNQPQHF. The CDR3 nucleotides read TGTGCCAGCACTACGGACAGGAGCCTCAATCAGCCCCAGCATTTT.

The genes are TRBV7-9 and TRBJ2-5; TRBD2 agrees at 13 bases. Germline trimming cut 4 bases from V and 4 bases from J; bases unmatched to any gene: 6. Germline V lookup: CDR1 SEHNR, CDR2 FQNEAQ (reference sequence). The CDR3 runs to 16 residues. The CDR3 protein is CASSYGTSGAGETQYF. As DNA, the CDR3 is TGTGCCAGCAGCTACGGGACTAGCGGGGCGGGAGAGACCCAGTACTTC.